This TCR beta chain came from a study of blood T cell repertoires in COVID-19 (dated by TCRdb to the early 2020s). The study in broad terms: Collaborator samples came from the United States, Italy and Spain and covered acute and convalescent phases of COVID-19. Where HLA class I and class II types were available, the types were taken from metadata supplied by the sample provider, not from assay-based typing. The repertoires were released in a freely available public database meant as a resource for research on the immune response to SARS-CoV-2. The samples were drawn from the first 160 participants of the ongoing ImmuneRACE study and from over 950 subjects provided by 6 global collaborators. The material from the prospective study consisted of cDNA or gDNA derived from T cells, B-cell-depleted T cells, or PBMCs. Subjects who had been exposed to COVID-19, were actively infected with it, or had recovered from it provided the deeply sampled blood TCRbeta repertoires that made up the dataset. Sample metadata almost always included a de-identified subject ID, COVID-19 status, age in years and sex.

Participants in the prospective study were enrolled through a virtual design, were aged 18 to 89 years, and lived in 24 United States geographic areas. Cohort assignment in the prospective study relied on participant-reported clinical history from a screening survey and a study questionnaire. In the prospective study, whole blood, serum and a nasopharyngeal or oropharyngeal swab were collected from each participant by mobile phlebotomists. Additional blood draws and questionnaires over an approximately 2-month period could optionally be provided by prospective study participants. Prospective study blood samples were shipped either frozen or at room temperature before DNA extraction. On this clone itself: This receptor's antigen is unknown. No quality values exist for individual bases; no much larger clone is one base distant.

The CDR3 starts with the cysteine, ends with the phenylalanine, and has 15 residues. CDR3 DNA is the only sequence kept; it has 45 bases, read in frame from the first base. Here V drops 2 bases and J drops 4 bases, and the junction holds 4 bases not matched to any gene. The germline V gene specifies MNHEY as CDR1 and SVGEGT as CDR2. TCRbeta CDR3 regions were amplified from genomic DNA by means of the immunoSEQ Assay, a bias-controlled multiplex PCR. In the source study's methods: Nucleated cell counts per sample were estimated from amplification of reference gene primers within the assay. To quantify the absolute abundance of each unique TCRbeta CDR3 rearrangement, sequence reads were collapsed and filtered. Productive Simpson clonality was computed per sample as the square root of Simpson's diversity index over productive rearrangements. TCRdb retrieved this table from immuneACCESS and kept in-frame rearrangements only. Not all clones are present; in checked studies, unresolved V genes account for under half, and no reason is known for the remainder. For V, J and clone size, that table is used; D and trimming come from the DNA. Within this sample are 200,000 to 250,000 clones, with roughly 87% of them counted one time only. The biggest ten clones account for approximately 10% of the sample.

The paper as a whole reports these results and caveats: Clinical and demographic metadata were provided uncurated, with the amount varying by source and participant.

The chain links TRBV6-2 or TRBV6-3 with TRBJ2-7; 11 bases in between match TRBD2. Sequenced: PBMCs or T cells enriched from blood (not recorded which). The clonotype was recovered from a man aged 18 to 30 with acute COVID-19. The CDR3 region reads CASSYPTSGSYEQYF. DNA sequence: TGTGCCAGCAGTTACCCTACTAGCGGGAGTTACGAGCAGTACTTC.